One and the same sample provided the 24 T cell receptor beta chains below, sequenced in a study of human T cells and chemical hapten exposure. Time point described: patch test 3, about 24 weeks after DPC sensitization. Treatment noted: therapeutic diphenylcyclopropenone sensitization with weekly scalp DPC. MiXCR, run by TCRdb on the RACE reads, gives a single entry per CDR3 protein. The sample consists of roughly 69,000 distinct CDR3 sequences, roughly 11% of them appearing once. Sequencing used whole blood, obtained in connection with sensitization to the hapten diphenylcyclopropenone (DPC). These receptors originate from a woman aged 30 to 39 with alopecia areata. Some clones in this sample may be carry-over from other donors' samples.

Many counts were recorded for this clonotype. This CDR3 is CASSRGAQGNQPQHF. The DNA of the CDR3 is TGTGCCAGCAGTCGAGGGGCGCAGGGCAATCAGCCCCAGCATTTT. This chain connects TRBV6-2 or TRBV6-3 to TRBJ1-5; perhaps TRBD1 as D (5 bases). The germline V gene encodes CDR1 MNHEY and CDR2 SVGEGT. V gave up 5 bases and J gave up 2 bases, with 13 bases separating them. This CDR3 is 15 amino acids long.

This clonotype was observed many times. The CDR3 nucleotides are TGTGCCATCAGTGAAGGTAGACCCATGGGGGAGACCCAGTACTTC. This translates into CAISEGRPMGETQYF. This chain joins TRBV10-3 and TRBJ2-5; D call uncertain. From germline, CDR1 is ENHRY and CDR2 SYGVKD. This CDR3 is 15 amino acids long. V shed 3 bases and J shed 5 bases, with 16 bases lying between them.

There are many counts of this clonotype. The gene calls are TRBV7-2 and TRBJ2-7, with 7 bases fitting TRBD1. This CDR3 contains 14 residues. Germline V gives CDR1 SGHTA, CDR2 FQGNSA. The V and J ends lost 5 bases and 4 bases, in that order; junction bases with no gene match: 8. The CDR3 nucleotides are TGTGCCAGCAGCCCCACAGGGGCCAGTTACGAGCAGTACTTC. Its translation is CASSPTGASYEQYF. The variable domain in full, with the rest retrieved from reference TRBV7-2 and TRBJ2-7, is GAGVSQSPSNKVTEKGKDVELRCDPISGHTALYWYRQSLGQGLEFLIYFQGNSAPDKSGLPSDRFSAERTGGSVSTLTIQRTQQEDSAVYLCASSPTGASYEQYFGPGTRLTVT.

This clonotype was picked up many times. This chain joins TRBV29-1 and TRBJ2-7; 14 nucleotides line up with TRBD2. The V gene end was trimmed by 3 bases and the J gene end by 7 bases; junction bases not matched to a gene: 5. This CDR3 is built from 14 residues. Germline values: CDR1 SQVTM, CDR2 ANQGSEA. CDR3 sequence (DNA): TGCAGCGTTGACTCCGGGACTAGCGGGAGTGAGCAGTACTTC. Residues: CSVDSGTSGSEQYF.

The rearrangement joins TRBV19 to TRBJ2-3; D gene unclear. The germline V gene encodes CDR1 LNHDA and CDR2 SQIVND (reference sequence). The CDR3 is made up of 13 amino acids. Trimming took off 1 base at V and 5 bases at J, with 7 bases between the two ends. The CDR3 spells CASSIGGEDTQYF. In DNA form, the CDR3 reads TGTGCCAGTAGTATAGGAGGAGAAGATACGCAGTATTTT.

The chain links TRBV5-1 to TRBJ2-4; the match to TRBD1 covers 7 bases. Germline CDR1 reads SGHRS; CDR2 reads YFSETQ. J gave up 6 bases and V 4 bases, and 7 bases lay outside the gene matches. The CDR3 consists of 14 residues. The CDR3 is CASSTMTGINIQYF. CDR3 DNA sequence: TGCGCCAGCAGCACGATGACAGGGATAAACATTCAGTACTTC.

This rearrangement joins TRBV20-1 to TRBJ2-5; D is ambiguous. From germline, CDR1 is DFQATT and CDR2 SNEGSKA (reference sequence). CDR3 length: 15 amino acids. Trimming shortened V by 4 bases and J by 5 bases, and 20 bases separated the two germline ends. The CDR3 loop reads CSAIPRRVVSETQYF. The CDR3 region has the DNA TGCAGTGCTATACCACGAAGGGTCGTGAGCGAGACCCAGTACTTC.

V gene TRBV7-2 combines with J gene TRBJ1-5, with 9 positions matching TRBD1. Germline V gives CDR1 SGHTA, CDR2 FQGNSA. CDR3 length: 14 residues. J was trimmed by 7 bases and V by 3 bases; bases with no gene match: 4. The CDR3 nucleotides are TGTGCCAGCAGCTTGGACAGGGGAACACAGCCCCAGCATTTT. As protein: CASSLDRGTQPQHF.

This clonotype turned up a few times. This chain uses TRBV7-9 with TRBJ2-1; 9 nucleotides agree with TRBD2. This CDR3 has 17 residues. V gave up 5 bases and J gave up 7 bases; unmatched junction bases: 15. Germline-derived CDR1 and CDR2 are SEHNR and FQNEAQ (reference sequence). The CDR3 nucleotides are TGTGCCAGCAGCCCCAAAAAAATAGCGGGAGTCTGGAATGAGCAGTTCTTC. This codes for CASSPKKIAGVWNEQFF.

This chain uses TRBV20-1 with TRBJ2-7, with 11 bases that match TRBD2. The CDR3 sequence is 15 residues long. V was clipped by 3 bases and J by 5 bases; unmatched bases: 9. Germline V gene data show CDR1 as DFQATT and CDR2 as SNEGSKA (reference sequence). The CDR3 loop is CSASAPSGRPHEQYF. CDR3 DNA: TGCAGTGCTAGTGCCCCTAGCGGGAGGCCCCACGAGCAGTACTTC.

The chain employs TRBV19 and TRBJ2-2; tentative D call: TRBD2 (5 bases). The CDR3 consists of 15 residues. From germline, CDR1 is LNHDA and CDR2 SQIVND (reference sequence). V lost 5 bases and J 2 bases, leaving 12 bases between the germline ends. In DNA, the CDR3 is TGTGCCAGTAGTCGGTGGGAGTATAACACCGGGGAGCTGTTTTTT. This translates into CASSRWEYNTGELFF.

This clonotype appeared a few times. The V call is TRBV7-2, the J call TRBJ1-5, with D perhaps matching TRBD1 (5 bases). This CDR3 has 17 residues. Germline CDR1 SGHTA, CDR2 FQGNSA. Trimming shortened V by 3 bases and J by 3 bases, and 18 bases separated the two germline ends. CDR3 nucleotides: TGTGCCAGCAGCTTGTATCCCTTGGCAGGGAACAATCAGCCCCAGCATTTT. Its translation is CASSLYPLAGNNQPQHF.

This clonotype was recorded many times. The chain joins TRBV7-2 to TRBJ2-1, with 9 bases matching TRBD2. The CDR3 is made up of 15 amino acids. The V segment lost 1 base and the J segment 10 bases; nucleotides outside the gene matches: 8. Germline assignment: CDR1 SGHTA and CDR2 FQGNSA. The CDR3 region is CASSLVRLAGWEQFF. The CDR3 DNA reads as TGTGCCAGCAGCTTAGTTCGGCTAGCGGGATGGGAGCAGTTCTTC. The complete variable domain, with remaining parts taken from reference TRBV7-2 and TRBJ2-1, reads GAGVSQSPSNKVTEKGKDVELRCDPISGHTALYWYRQSLGQGLEFLIYFQGNSAPDKSGLPSDRFSAERTGGSVSTLTIQRTQQEDSAVYLCASSLVRLAGWEQFFGPGTRLTVL.

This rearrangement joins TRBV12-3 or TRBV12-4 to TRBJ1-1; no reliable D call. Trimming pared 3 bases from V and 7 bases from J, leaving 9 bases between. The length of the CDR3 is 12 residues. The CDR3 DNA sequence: TGTGCCAGCAGTTTTGGGCGCATTGAAGCTTTCTTT. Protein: CASSFGRIEAFF.

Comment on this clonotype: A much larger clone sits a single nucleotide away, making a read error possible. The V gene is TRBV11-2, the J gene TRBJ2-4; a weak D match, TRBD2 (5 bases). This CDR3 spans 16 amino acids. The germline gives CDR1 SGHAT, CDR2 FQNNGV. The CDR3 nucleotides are TGTGCCAGCAGCTTAGGCCCAAGCGGCGCCAAAGACATTCAGTACTTC. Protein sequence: CASSLGPSGAKDIQYF.

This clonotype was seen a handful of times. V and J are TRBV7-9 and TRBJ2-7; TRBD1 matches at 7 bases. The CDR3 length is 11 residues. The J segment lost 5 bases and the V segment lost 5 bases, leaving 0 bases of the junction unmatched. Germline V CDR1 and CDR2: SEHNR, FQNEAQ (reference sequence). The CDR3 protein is CASSTGDEQYF. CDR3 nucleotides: TGTGCCAGCAGCACAGGGGACGAGCAGTACTTC.

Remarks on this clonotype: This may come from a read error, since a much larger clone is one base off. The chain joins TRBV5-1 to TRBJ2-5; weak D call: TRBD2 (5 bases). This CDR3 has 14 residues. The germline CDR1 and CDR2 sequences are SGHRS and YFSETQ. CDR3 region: CAGSTGLAQETQYF. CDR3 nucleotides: TGCGCCGGCAGCACGGGTCTAGCCCAAGAGACCCAGTACTTC.

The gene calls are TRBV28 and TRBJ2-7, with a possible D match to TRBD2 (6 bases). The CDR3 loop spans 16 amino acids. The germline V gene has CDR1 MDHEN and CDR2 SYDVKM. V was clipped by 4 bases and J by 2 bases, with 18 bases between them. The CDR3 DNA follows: TGTGCCAGCAGTTCCCCAAGCGCGGGACGCACCTACGAGCAGTACTTC. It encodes CASSSPSAGRTYEQYF.

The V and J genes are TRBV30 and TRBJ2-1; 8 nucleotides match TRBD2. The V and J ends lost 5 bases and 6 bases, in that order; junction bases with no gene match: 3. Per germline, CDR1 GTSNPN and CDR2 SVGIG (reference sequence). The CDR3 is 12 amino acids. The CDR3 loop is CAWSGLANEQFF. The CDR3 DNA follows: TGTGCCTGGTCCGGACTAGCCAATGAGCAGTTCTTC. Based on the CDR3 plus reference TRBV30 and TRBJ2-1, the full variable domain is SQTIHQWPATLVQPVGSPLSLECTVEGTSNPNLYWYRQAAGRGLQLLFYSVGIGQISSEVPQNLSASRPQDRQFILSSKKLLLSDSGFYLCAWSGLANEQFFGPGTRLTVL.

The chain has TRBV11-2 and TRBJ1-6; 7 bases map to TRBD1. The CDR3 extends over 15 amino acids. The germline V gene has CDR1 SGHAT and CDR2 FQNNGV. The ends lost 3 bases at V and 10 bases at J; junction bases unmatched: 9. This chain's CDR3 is CASSFQTGADSPLHF. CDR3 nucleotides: TGTGCCAGCAGCTTCCAAACAGGGGCCGACTCACCCCTCCACTTT.

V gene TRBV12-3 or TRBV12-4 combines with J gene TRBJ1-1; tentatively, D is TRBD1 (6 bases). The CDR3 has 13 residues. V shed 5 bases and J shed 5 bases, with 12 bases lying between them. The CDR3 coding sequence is TGTGCCAGCAGTCCTCGGACAGCTACTGAAGCTTTCTTT. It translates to CASSPRTATEAFF.

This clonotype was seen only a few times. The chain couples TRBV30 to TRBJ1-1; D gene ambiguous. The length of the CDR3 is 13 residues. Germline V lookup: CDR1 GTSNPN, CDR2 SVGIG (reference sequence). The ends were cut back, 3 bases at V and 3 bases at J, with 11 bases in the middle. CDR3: CAWRGNPDTEAFF. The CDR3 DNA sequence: TGTGCCTGGAGAGGTAACCCAGACACTGAAGCTTTCTTT.

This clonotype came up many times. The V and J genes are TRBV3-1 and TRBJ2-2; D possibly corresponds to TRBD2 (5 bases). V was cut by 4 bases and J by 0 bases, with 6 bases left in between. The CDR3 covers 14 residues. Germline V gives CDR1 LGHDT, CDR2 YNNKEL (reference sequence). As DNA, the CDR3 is TGTGCCAGCAGCCCCGGGACGAACACCGGGGAGCTGTTTTTT. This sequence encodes CASSPGTNTGELFF.

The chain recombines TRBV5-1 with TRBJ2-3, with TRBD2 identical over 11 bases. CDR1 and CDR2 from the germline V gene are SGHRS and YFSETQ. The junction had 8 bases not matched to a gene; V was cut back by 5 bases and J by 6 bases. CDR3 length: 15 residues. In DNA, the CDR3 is TGCGCCAGCAGTTTAGCGGGGGGGCCTGAGGATACGCAGTATTTT. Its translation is CASSLAGGPEDTQYF.